This T cell receptor (beta chain) was sequenced for a study of blood T cell repertoires in COVID-19. The CDR3 has 16 amino acids. Germline V CDR1 and CDR2: SGDLS, YYNGEE. V lost 4 bases to trimming and J lost 2 bases; unmatched junction nucleotides: 10. Sequencing used immunoSEQ multiplex PCR; TCRdb keeps in-frame clones, though not all of them. The sample shows about 76,000 clones, roughly nine tenths of them seen only once. The receptor was isolated from a human donor in a cohort sampled during active COVID-19. Sequencing was carried out using peripheral blood. V usage is TRBV9 and J usage is TRBJ2-5; 8 nucleotides match TRBD2. CDR3 sequence reads: CASSPRHSGVQETQYF. The CDR3 nucleotides are TGTGCCAGCAGCCCGCGCCATAGCGGGGTACAAGAGACCCAGTACTTC.